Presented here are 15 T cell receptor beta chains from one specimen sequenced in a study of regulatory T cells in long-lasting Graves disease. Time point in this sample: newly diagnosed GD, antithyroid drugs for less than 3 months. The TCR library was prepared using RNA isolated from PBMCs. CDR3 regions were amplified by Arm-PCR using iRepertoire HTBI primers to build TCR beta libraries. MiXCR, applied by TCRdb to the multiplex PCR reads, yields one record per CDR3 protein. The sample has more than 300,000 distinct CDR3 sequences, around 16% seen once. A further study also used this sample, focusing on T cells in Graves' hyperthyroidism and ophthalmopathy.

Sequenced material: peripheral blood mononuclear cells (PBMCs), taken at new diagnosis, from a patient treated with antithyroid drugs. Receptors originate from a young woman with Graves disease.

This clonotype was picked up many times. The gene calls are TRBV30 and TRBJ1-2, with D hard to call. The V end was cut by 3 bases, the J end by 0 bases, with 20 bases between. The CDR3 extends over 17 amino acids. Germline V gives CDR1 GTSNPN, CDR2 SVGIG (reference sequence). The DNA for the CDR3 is TGTGCCTGGAGCGGGAGGAGGCCTGGCCCTTCTAACTATGGCTACACCTTC. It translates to CAWSGRRPGPSNYGYTF.

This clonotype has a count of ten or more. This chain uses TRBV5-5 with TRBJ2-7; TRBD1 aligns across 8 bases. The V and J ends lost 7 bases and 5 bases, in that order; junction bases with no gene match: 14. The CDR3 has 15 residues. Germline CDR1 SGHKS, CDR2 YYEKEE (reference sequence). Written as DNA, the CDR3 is TGTGCCAGCGGCCACCTCGGGACAGGTCGAGACGAGCAGTACTTC. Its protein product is CASGHLGTGRDEQYF. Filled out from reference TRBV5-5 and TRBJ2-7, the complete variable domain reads DAGVTQSPTHLIKTRGQQVTLRCSPISGHKSVSWYQQVLGQGPQFIFQYYEKEERGRGNFPDRFSARQFPNYSSELNVNALLLGDSALYLCASGHLGTGRDEQYFGPGTRLTVT.

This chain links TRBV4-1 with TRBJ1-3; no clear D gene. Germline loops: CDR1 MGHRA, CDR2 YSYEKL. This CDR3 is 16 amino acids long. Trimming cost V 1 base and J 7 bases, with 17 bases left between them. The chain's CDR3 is CASSQARTDIGNTIYF. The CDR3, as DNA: TGCGCCAGCAGCCAAGCCCGGACGGATATCGGGAACACCATATATTTT.

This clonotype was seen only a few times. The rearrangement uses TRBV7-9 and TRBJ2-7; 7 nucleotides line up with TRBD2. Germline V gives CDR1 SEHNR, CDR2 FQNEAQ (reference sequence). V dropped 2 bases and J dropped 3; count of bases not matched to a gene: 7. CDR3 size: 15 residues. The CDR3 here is CASSLPGLESYEQYF. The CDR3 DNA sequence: TGTGCCAGCAGCTTACCTGGACTAGAAAGCTACGAGCAGTACTTC.

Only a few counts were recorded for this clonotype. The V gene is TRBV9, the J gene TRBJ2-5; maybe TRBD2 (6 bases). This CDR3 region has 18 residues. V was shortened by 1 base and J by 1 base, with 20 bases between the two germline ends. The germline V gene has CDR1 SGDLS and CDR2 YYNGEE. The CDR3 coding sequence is TGTGCCAGCAGCGTATCCCCTGTCGGGCGGGGCACCCAAGAGACCCAGTACTTC. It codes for CASSVSPVGRGTQETQYF.

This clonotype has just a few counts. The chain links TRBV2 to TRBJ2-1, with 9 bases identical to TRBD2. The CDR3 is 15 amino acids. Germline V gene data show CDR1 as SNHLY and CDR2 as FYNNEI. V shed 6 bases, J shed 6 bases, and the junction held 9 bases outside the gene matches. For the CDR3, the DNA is TGTGCCAGCAGGGAAAGCGGGGGGAGCTCCAATGAGCAGTTCTTC. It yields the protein CASRESGGSSNEQFF. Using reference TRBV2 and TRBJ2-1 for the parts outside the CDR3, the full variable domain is EPEVTQTPSHQVTQMGQEVILRCVPISNHLYFYWYRQILGQKVEFLVSFYNNEISEKSEIFDDQFSVERPDGSNFTLKIRSTKLEDSAMYFCASRESGGSSNEQFFGPGTRLTVL.

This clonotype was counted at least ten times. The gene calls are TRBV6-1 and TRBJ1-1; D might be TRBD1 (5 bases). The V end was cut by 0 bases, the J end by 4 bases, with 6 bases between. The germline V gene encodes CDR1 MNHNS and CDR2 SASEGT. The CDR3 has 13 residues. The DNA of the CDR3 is TGTGCCAGCAGTGAAGCAGGGACCACTGAAGCTTTCTTT. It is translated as CASSEAGTTEAFF.

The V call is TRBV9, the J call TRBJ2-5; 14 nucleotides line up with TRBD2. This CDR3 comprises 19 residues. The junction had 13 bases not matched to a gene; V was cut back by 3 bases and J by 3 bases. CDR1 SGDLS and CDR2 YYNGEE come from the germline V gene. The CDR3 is CASSAGLAGVLGLEETQYF. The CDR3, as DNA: TGTGCCAGCAGCGCGGGACTAGCGGGAGTTCTGGGTCTTGAAGAGACCCAGTACTTC.

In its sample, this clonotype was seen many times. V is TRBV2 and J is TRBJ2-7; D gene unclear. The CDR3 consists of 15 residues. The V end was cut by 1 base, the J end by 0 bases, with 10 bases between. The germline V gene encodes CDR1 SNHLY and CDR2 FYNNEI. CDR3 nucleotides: TGTGCCAGCAGTGAAGTTTGGGCGGACTCCTACGAGCAGTACTTC. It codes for CASSEVWADSYEQYF.

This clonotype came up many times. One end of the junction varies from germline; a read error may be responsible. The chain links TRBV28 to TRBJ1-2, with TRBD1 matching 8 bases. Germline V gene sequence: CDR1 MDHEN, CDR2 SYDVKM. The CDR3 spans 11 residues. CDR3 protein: CASRGQFGYTF. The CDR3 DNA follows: TGTGCGAGCAGGGGGCAGTTTGGCTACACCTTC.

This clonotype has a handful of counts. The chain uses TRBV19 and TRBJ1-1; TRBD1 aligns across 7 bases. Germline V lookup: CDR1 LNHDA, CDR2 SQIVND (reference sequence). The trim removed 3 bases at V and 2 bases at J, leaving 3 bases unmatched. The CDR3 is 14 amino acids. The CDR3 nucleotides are TGTGCCAGTAGTATTGGACAGGTAAACACTGAAGCTTTCTTT. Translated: CASSIGQVNTEAFF.

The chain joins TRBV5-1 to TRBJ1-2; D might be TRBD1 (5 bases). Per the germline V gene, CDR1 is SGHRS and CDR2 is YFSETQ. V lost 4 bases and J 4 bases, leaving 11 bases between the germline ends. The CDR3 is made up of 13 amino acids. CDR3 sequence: CASSLGLGYGYTF. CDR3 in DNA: TGCGCCAGCAGCCTGGGACTCGGCTATGGCTACACCTTC.

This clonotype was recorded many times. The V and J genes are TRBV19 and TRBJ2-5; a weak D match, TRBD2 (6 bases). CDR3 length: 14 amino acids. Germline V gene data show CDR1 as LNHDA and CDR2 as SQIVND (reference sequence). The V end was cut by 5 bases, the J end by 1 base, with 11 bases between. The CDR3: CASSPGTFQETQYF. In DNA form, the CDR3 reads TGTGCCAGTAGTCCCGGGACTTTCCAAGAGACCCAGTACTTC.

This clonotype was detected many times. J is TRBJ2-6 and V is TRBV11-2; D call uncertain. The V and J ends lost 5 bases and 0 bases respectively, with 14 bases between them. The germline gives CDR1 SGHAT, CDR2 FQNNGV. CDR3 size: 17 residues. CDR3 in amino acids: CASSPPAQRSGANVLTF. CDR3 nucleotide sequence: TGTGCCAGCAGCCCCCCTGCCCAACGCTCTGGGGCCAACGTCCTGACTTTC.

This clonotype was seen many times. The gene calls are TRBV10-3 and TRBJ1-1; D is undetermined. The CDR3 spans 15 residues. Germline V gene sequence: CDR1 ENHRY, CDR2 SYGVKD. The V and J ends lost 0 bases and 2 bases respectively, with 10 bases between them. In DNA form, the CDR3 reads TGTGCCATCAGTGAGTCCCGGGGAAAAAACACTGAAGCTTTCTTT. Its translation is CAISESRGKNTEAFF.